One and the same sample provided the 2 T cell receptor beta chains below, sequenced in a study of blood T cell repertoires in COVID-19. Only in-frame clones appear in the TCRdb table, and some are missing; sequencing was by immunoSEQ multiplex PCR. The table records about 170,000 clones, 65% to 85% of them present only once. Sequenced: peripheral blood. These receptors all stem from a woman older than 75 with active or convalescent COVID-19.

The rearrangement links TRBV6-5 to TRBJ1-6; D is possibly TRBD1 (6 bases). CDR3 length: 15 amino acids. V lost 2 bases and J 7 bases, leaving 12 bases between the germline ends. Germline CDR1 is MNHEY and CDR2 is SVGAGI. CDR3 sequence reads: CASSYLAQGNSPLHF. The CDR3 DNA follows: TGTGCCAGCAGTTACCTAGCCCAGGGGAATTCACCCCTCCACTTT.

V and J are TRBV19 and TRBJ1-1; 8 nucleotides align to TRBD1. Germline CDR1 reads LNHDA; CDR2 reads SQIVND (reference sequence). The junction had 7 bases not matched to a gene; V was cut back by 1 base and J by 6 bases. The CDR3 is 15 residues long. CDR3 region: CASSIGAGGRAEAFF. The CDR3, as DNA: TGTGCCAGTAGTATAGGGGCAGGGGGCAGGGCTGAAGCTTTCTTT.